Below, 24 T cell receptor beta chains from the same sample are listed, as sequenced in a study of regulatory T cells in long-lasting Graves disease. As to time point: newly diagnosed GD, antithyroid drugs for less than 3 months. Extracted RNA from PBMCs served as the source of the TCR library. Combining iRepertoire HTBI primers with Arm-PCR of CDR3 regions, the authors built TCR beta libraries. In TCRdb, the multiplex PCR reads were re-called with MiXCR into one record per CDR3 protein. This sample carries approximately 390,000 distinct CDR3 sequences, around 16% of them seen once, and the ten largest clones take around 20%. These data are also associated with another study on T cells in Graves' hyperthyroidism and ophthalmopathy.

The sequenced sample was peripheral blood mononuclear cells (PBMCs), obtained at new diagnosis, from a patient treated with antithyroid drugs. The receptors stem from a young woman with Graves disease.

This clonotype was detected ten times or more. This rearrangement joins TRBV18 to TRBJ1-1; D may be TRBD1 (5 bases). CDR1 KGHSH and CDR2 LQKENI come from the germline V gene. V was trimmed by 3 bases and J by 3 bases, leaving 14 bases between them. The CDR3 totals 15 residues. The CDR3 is CASSPPYGGDTEAFF. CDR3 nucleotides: TGTGCCAGCTCACCCCCCTACGGGGGGGACACTGAAGCTTTCTTT. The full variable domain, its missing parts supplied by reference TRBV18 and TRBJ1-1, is NAGVMQNPRHLVRRRGQEARLRCSPMKGHSHVYWYRQLPEEGLKFMVYLQKENIIDESGMPKERFSAEFPKEGPSILRIQQVVRGDSAAYFCASSPPYGGDTEAFFGQGTRLTVV.

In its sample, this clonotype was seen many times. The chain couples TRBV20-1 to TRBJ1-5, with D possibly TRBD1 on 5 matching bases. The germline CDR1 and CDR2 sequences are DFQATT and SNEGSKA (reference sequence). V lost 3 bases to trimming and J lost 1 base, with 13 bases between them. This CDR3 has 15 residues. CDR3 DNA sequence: TGCAGTGCTAGTACAGGAGGCACCAGCAATCAGCCCCAGCATTTT. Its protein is CSASTGGTSNQPQHF.

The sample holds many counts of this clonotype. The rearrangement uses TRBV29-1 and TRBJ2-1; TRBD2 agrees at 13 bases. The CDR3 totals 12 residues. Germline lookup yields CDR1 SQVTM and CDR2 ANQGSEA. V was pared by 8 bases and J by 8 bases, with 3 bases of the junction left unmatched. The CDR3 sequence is CSRTSGSDEQFF. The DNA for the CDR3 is TGCAGCCGGACTAGCGGGAGTGATGAGCAGTTCTTC.

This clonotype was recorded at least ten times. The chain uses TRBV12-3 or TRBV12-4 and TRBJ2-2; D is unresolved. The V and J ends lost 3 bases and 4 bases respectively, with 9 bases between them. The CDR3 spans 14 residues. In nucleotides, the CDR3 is TGTGCCAGCAGTTTGAGACCCGGCACCGGGGAGCTGTTTTTT. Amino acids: CASSLRPGTGELFF.

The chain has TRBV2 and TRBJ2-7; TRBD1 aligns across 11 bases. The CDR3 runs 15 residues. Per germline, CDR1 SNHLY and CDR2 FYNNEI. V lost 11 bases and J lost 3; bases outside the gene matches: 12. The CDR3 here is CAGTGGQGVIYEQYF. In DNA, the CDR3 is TGTGCCGGAACCGGGGGACAGGGGGTTATCTACGAGCAGTACTTC.

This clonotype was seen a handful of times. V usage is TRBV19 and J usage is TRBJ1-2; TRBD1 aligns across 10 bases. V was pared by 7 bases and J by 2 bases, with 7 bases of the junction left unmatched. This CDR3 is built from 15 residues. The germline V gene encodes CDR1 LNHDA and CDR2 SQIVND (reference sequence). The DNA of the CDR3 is TGTGCCAGTAACGCCGGGACAGGGGAAAACTATGGCTACACCTTC. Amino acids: CASNAGTGENYGYTF.

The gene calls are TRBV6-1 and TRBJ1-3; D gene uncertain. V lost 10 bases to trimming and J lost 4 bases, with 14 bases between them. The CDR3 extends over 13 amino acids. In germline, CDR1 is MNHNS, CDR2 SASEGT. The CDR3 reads CATQAGAGNTIYF. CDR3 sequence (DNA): TGTGCCACTCAAGCCGGCGCGGGAAACACCATATATTTT.

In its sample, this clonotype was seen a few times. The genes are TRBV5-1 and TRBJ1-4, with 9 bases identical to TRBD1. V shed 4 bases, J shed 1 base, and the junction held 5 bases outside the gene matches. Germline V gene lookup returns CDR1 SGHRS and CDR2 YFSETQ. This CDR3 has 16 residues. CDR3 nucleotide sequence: TGCGCCAGCAGCGGGACAGGGTTCGGAACTAATGAAAAACTGTTTTTT. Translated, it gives CASSGTGFGTNEKLFF.

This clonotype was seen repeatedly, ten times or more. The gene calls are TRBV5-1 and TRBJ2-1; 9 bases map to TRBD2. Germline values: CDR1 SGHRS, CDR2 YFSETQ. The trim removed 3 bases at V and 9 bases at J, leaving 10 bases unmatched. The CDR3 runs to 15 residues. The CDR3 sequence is CASSSAGGGVSEQFF. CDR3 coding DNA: TGCGCCAGCAGCTCCGCTGGCGGGGGGGTCTCTGAGCAGTTCTTC.

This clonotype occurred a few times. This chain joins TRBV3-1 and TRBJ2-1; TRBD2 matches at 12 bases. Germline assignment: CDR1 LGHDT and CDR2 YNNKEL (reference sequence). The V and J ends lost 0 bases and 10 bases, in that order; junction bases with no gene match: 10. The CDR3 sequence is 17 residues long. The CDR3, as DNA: TGTGCCAGCAGCCAAGAGTCGGGACTAGCGGGTACAGGGGAGCAGTTCTTC. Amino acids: CASSQESGLAGTGEQFF.

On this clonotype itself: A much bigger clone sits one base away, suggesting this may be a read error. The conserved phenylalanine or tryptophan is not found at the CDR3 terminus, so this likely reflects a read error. This chain's CDR3 is CAISESGQPQHS. In DNA, the CDR3 is TGTGCCATCAGTGAGTCTGGTCAGCCCCAGCATTCT. The gene calls are TRBV10-3 and TRBJ1-5; D is uncertain. The V and J ends lost 0 bases and 6 bases respectively, with 3 bases between them. Germline V gene lookup returns CDR1 ENHRY and CDR2 SYGVKD. The CDR3 contains 12 residues.

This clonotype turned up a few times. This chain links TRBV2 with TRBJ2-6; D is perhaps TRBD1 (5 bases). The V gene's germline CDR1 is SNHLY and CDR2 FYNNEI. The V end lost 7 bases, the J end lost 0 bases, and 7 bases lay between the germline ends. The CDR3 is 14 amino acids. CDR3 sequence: CASTRGSGANVLTF. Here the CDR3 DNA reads TGTGCCAGCACAAGGGGCTCTGGGGCCAACGTCCTGACTTTC.

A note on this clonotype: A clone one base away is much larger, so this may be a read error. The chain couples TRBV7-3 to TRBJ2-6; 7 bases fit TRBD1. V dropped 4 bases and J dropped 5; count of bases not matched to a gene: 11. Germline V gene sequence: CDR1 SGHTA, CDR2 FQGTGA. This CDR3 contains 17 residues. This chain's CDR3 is CASSSQGFGSRANVLTF. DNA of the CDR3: TGTGCCAGCAGCTCACAGGGGTTCGGGTCTAGGGCCAACGTCCTGACTTTC.

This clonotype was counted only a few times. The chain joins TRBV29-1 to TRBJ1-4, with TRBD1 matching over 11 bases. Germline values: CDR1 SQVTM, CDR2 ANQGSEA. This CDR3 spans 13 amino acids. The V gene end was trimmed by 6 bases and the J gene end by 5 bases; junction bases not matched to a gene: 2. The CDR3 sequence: CSVRTGGNEKLFF. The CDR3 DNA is TGCAGCGTCCGGACAGGGGGCAATGAAAAACTGTTTTTT.

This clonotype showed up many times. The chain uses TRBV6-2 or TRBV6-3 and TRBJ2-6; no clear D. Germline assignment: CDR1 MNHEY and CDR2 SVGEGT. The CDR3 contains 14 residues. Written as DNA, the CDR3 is TGTGCATGTGGGTACGCGCCCGGGGCCAACGTCCTGACTTTC. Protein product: CACGYAPGANVLTF.

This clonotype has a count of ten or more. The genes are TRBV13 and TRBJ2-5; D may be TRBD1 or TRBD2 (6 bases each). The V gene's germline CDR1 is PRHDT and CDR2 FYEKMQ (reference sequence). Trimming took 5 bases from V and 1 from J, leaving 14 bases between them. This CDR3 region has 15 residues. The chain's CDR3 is CASSRKGGGQETQYF. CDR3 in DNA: TGTGCCAGCAGCCGAAAAGGAGGGGGCCAAGAGACCCAGTACTTC.

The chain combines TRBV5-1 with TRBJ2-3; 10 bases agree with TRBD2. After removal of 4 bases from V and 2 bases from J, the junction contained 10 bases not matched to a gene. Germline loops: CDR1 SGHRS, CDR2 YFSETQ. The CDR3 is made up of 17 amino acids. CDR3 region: CASSSPGLAPYTDTQYF. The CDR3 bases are TGCGCCAGCAGCAGCCCGGGACTAGCGCCCTACACAGATACGCAGTATTTT.

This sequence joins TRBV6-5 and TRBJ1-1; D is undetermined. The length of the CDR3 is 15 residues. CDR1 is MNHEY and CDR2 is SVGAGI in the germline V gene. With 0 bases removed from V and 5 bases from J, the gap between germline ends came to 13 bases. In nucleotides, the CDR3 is TGTGCCAGCAGTTACTCGGTTGGGGATCGAACTGAAGCTTTCTTT. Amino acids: CASSYSVGDRTEAFF.

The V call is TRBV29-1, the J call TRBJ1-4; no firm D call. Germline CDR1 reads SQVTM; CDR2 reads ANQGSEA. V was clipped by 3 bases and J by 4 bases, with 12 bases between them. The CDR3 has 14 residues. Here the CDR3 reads CSVDPGWGNEKLFF. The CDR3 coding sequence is TGCAGCGTTGACCCGGGGTGGGGTAATGAAAAACTGTTTTTT.

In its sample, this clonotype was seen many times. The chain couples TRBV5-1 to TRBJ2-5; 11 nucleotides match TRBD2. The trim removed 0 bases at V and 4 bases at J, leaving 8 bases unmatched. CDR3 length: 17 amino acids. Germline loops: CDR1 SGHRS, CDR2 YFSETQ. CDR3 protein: CASSLGLAGLGGETQYF. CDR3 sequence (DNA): TGCGCCAGCAGCTTGGGACTAGCGGGACTGGGTGGAGAGACCCAGTACTTC.

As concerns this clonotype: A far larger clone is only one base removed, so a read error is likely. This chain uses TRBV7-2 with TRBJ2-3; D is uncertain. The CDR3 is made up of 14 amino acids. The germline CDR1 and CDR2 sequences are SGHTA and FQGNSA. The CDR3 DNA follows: TGTGGCAGCAGCTACTATCGCGACACAGATACGCAGTATTTT. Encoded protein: CGSSYYRDTDTQYF.

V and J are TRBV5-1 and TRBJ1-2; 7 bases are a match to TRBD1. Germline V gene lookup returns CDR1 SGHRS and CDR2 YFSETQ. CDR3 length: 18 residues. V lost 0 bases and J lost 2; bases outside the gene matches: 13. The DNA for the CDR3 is TGCGCCAGCAGCTTGGACGACGGGGACAGCCGATTAAACTATGGCTACACCTTC. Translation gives CASSLDDGDSRLNYGYTF.

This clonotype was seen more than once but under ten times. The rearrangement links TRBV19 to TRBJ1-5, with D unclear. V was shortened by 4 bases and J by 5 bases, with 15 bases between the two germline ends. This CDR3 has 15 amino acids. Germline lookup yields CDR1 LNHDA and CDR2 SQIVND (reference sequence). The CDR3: CASSTRRFRDQPQHF. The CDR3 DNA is TGTGCCAGTAGTACTAGAAGATTCCGGGATCAGCCCCAGCATTTT.

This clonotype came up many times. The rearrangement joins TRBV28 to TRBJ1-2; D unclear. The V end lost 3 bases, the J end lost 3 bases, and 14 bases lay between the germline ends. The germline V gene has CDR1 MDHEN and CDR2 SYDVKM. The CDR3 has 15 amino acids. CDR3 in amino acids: CASSLVSEYDYGYTF. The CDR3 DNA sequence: TGTGCCAGCAGTTTGGTCAGTGAGTATGACTATGGCTACACCTTC.